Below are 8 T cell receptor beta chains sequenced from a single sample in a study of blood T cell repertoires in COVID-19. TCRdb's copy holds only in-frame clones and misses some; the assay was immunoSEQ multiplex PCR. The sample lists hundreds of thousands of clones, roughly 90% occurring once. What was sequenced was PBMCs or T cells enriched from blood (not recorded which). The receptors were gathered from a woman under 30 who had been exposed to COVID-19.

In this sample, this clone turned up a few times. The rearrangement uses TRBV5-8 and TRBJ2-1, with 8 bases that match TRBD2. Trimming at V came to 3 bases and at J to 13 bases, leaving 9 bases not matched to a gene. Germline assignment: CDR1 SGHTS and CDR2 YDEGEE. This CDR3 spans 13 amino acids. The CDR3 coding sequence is TGTGCCAGCAGCTGGGGAAGCGGGGGTCGCCAGTTCTTC. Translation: CASSWGSGGRQFF.

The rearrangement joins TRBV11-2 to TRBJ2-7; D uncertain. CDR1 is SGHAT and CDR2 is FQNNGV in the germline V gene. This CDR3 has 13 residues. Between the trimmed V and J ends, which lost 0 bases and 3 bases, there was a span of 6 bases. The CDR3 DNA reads TGTGCCAGCAGCTTAGACCGTCTCTACGAGCAGTACTTC. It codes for CASSLDRLYEQYF.

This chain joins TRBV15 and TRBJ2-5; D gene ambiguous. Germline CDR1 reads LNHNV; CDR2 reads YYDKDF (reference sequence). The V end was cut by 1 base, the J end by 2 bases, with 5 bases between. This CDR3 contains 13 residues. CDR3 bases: TGTGCCACCAGCAGAGTTTATCAAGAGACCCAGTACTTC. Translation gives CATSRVYQETQYF.

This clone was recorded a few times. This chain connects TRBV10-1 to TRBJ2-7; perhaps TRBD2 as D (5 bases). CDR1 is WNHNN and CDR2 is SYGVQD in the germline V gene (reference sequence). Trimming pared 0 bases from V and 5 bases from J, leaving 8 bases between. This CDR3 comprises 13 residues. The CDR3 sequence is CASSESPSNEQYF. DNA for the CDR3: TGCGCCAGCAGTGAGTCGCCTAGCAACGAGCAGTACTTC.

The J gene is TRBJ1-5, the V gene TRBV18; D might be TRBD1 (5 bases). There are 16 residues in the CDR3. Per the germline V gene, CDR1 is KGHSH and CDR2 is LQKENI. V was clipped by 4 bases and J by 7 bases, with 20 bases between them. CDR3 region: CASSRGSGEGEQPQHF. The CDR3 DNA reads TGTGCCAGCTCACGGGGTTCGGGGGAGGGCGAACAGCCCCAGCATTTT.

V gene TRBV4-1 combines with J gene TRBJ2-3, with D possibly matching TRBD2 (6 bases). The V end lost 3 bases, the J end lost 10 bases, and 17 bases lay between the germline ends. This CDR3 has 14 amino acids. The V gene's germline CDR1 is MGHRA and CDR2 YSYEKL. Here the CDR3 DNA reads TGCGCCAGCAGCCACCCCAAGGAGGGATACGCGCAGTATTTT. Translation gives CASSHPKEGYAQYF.

CDR3 protein: CASSSEDYNEQFF. In DNA form, the CDR3 reads TGTGCCAGCAGCTCTGAGGATTACAATGAGCAGTTCTTC. The genes are TRBV7-6 and TRBJ2-1; no clear D. The CDR3 totals 13 residues. V lost 4 bases, J lost 4 bases, and 8 bases lay in between. CDR1 is SGHVS, CDR2 FNYEAQ, per germline.

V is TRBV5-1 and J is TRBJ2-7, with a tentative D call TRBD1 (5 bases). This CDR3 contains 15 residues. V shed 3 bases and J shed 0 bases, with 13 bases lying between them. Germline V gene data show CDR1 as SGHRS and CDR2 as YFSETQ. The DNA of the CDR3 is TGCGCCAGCAGCTACACAGGACCCGGCTCCTACGAGCAGTACTTC. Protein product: CASSYTGPGSYEQYF.